Listed here are 6 T cell receptor beta chains from one sample, sequenced in a study of T cells in lung cancer brain metastases. Produced via immunoSEQ multiplex PCR; TCRdb's table is partial and in-frame only. The table lists some 1,200 clones, just over 85% of them singletons. What was sequenced was tumor tissue from a brain metastasis. The receptors derive from a woman aged 45-65 years with non-small cell lung cancer that had spread to the brain.

The rearrangement uses TRBV4-1 and TRBJ1-5, with D perhaps matching TRBD1 (6 bases). Germline lookup yields CDR1 MGHRA and CDR2 YSYEKL. The CDR3 runs 18 residues. Trimming took off 2 bases at V and 2 bases at J, with 19 bases between the two ends. CDR3 region: CASSQLAGDGRRNQPQHF. In DNA form, the CDR3 reads TGCGCCAGCAGCCAATTGGCAGGGGACGGCCGACGCAATCAGCCCCAGCATTTT.

This sequence joins TRBV7-9 and TRBJ2-7; 12 bases match TRBD2. The CDR3 contains 17 residues. Looked up from germline, CDR1 is SEHNR and CDR2 is FQNEAQ (reference sequence). V lost 5 bases, J lost 1 base, and 9 bases stayed unmatched. Written as DNA, the CDR3 is TGTGCCAGCAGCCCACATCAGACTAGCGGGAGATCCTACGAGCAGTACTTC. It specifies CASSPHQTSGRSYEQYF.

The chain recombines TRBV18 with TRBJ2-2; 9 bases align to TRBD2. Germline V CDR1 and CDR2: KGHSH, LQKENI. Trimming cost V 5 bases and J 3 bases; bases outside gene matches: 10. The CDR3 consists of 17 residues. The CDR3 here is CASSAAVAGGYTGELFF. The CDR3 nucleotides read TGTGCCAGCTCAGCGGCCGTCGCGGGAGGGTACACCGGGGAGCTGTTTTTT.

V usage is TRBV11-2 and J usage is TRBJ2-1, with 7 bases lining up with TRBD2. Losses at the gene ends were 1 base for V and 2 bases for J; bases not matched to a gene: 5. The germline V gene has CDR1 SGHAT and CDR2 FQNNGV. CDR3 length: 16 amino acids. CDR3 nucleotide sequence: TGTGCCAGCAGCTTAGTAACTAGCGCGACCTACAATGAGCAGTTCTTC. Amino acid sequence: CASSLVTSATYNEQFF.

The chain carries TRBV6-5 and TRBJ2-3; a possible D gene is TRBD2 (6 bases). The CDR3 loop spans 12 amino acids. V lost 6 bases and J lost 9, with 13 bases in between. Germline V gene lookup returns CDR1 MNHEY and CDR2 SVGAGI. CDR3 bases: TGTGCCAGCAGAAGACCCAGCGGGACGCAGTATTTT. Amino acids: CASRRPSGTQYF.

The chain is built from TRBV7-9 and TRBJ2-5; D might be TRBD1 (5 bases). The germline V and J ends were trimmed by 1 base and 0 bases, with 6 bases remaining between them. CDR1 is SEHNR, CDR2 FQNEAQ, per germline (reference sequence). CDR3 length equals 14 residues. The CDR3 region is CASSLEGYQETQYF. The CDR3 DNA reads as TGTGCCAGCAGCTTAGAGGGGTACCAAGAGACCCAGTACTTC.